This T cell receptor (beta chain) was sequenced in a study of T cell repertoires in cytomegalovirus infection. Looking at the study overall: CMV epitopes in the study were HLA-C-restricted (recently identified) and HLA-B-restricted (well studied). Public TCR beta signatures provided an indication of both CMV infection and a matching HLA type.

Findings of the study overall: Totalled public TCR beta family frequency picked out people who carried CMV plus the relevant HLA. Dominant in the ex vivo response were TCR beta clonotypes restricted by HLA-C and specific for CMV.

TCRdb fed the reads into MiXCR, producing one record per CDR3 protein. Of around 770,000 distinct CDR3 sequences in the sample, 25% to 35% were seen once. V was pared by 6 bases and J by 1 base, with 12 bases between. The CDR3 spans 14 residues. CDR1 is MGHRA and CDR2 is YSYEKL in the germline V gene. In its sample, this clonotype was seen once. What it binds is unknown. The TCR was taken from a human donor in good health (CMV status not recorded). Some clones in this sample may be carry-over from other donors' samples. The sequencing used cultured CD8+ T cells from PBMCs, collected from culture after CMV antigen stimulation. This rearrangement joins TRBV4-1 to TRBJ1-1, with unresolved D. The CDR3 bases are TGCGCCAGCAGAAAGAAGACCGAGAACACTGAAGCTTTCTTT. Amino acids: CASRKKTENTEAFF.